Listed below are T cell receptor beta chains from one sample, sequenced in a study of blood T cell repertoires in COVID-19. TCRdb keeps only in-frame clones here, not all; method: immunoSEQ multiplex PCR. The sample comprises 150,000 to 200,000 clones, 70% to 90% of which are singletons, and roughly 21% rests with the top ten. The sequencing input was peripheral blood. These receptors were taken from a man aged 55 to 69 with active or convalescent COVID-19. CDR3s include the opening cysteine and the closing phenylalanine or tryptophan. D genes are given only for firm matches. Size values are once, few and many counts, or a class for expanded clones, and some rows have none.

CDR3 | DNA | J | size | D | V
CASSVDSWTEAFF | TGCGCCAGCAGCGTTGACAGTTGGACTGAAGCTTTCTTT | TRBJ1-1 | - | - | TRBV5-1
CASSSPGYQETQYF | TGTGCCAGCAGCTCCCCCGGGTACCAAGAGACCCAGTACTTC | TRBJ2-5 | once | - | TRBV3-1/TRBV3-2
CASSQSPASGGGLQFF | TGCGCCAGCAGTCAATCCCCGGCTAGCGGGGGGGGGCTACAGTTCTTC | TRBJ2-1 | - | TRBD2 | TRBV23-1
CASSFERVRNEQFF | TGTGCCAGCAGTTTCGAGCGGGTGCGCAATGAGCAGTTCTTC | TRBJ2-1 | once | - | TRBV6-5
CASSVTGNTEAFF | TGTGCCAGCAGCGTCACAGGAAACACTGAAGCTTTCTTT | TRBJ1-1 | - | - | TRBV9
CASSIAGSGNTIYF | TGCGCCAGCAGCATCGCAGGGTCCGGAAACACCATATATTTT | TRBJ1-3 | - | - | TRBV4-1
CASSNREGDTQYF | TGTGCCAGTTCCAACAGGGAGGGGGATACGCAGTATTTT | TRBJ2-3 | - | - | TRBV19
CASSPRDSNQPQHF | TGTGCCAGCAGCCCCCGGGATAGCAATCAGCCCCAGCATTTT | TRBJ1-5 | - | - | TRBV7-2
CASSIGAHTEAFF | TGTGCCAGTAGTATAGGAGCCCACACTGAAGCTTTCTTT | TRBJ1-1 | - | - | TRBV19
CASSSTARTIARSTEAFF | TGTGCCAGCAGTTCTACCGCCAGGACGATAGCGCGGAGCACTGAAGCTTTCTTT | TRBJ1-1 | - | - | TRBV6-2/TRBV6-3
CASSSVRGGTGELFF | TGCGCCAGCAGCTCCGTACGCGGGGGGACCGGGGAGCTGTTTTTT | TRBJ2-2 | - | TRBD2 | TRBV5-1
CASSQTHGTGNRNEQYF | TGCGCCAGCAGTCAAACCCATGGGACAGGAAATCGGAACGAGCAGTACTTC | TRBJ2-7 | few | TRBD1 | TRBV23-1
CASSFGATDTQYF | TGCGCCAGCAGCTTTGGGGCCACAGATACGCAGTATTTT | TRBJ2-3 | - | - | TRBV5-1
CASSFGTEAFF | TGTGCCAGCAGTTTCGGCACTGAAGCTTTCTTT | TRBJ1-1 | - | - | TRBV12-3/TRBV12-4
CASSLGSLASADTQYF | TGTGCCAGCAGCTTAGGCTCCTTGGCTAGCGCAGATACGCAGTATTTT | TRBJ2-3 | - | - | TRBV11-2
CASSVGEANTEAFF | TGTGCCAGCAGCGTAGGGGAGGCGAACACTGAAGCTTTCTTT | TRBJ1-1 | - | - | TRBV9
CATSRWRRSNTGELFF | TGTGCCACCAGCAGATGGCGGAGGTCGAACACCGGGGAGCTGTTTTTT | TRBJ2-2 | - | - | TRBV15
CASSYDGAARSYEQYF | TGTGCCAGCAGTTACGATGGGGCTGCTCGCTCCTACGAGCAGTACTTC | TRBJ2-7 | - | - | TRBV6-5
CASSERVGGPQHF | TGTGCCAGCAGTGAAAGGGTCGGGGGGCCCCAGCATTTT | TRBJ1-5 | - | - | TRBV2
CASSLAGGSSGNTIYF | TGTGCCAGCAGCTTAGCGGGGGGTAGCTCTGGAAACACCATATATTTT | TRBJ1-3 | - | - | TRBV7-2
CASRGDRNDIYEQYF | TGTGCCAGCAGAGGGGACAGGAATGACATCTACGAGCAGTACTTC | TRBJ2-7 | - | TRBD1 | TRBV2
CASRGTGKNGYTF | TGTGCCAGCAGAGGGACAGGGAAGAATGGCTACACCTTC | TRBJ1-2 | - | TRBD1 | TRBV9
CASSSSITPRAFF | TGTGCCAGCAGTTCCAGTATCACCCCCAGGGCTTTCTTT | TRBJ1-1 | - | - | TRBV6-5
CASGPTGGGSPLHF | TGTGCTAGTGGTCCTACAGGGGGCGGATCACCCCTCCACTTT | TRBJ1-6 | - | TRBD1 | TRBV12-5
CASSPRRGPGGTEAFF | TGTGCCAGCAGCCCCCGGAGGGGCCCAGGGGGCACTGAAGCTTTCTTT | TRBJ1-1 | - | TRBD1 | TRBV9
CASRKDREDEAFF | TGTGCCAGCAGGAAGGACAGGGAGGATGAAGCTTTCTTT | TRBJ1-1 | once | TRBD1 | TRBV6-5
CASKQGEKLFF | TGTGCCAGCAAACAGGGAGAAAAACTGTTTTTT | TRBJ1-4 | few | - | TRBV25-1
CASSLEAGGTPNSPLHF | TGCGCCAGCAGCTTGGAGGCAGGGGGTACTCCCAATTCACCCCTCCACTTT | TRBJ1-6 | - | TRBD1 | TRBV5-1
CATGGVGEAFF | TGTGCCACGGGAGGGGTAGGTGAAGCTTTCTTT | TRBJ1-1 | - | - | TRBV19
CASSSSGFPGTDTQYF | TGCGCCAGCAGCTCATCAGGGTTTCCGGGCACAGATACGCAGTATTTT | TRBJ2-3 | - | - | TRBV5-1
CASYFNYGYTF | TGTGCCAGCTATTTTAACTATGGCTACACCTTC | TRBJ1-2 | - | - | TRBV7-2
CASRQGPGGNTIYF | TGCGCCAGCAGACAGGGTCCGGGGGGAAACACCATATATTTT | TRBJ1-3 | - | - | TRBV5-1
CAISSSGGGETQYF | TGTGCCATCAGTTCTAGCGGGGGAGGGGAGACCCAGTACTTC | TRBJ2-5 | - | TRBD2 | TRBV10-3
CATSEYSTPWDNYPPYEQYF | TGTGCCACCAGTGAATACTCAACCCCATGGGACAACTATCCTCCCTACGAGCAGTACTTC | TRBJ2-7 | - | - | TRBV24-1
CATSDRGRGEAFF | TGTGCCACCAGTGACAGGGGGCGAGGTGAAGCTTTCTTT | TRBJ1-1 | - | TRBD1 | TRBV24-1
CAWSLRDRESSGNTIYF | TGTGCCTGGAGTCTCCGGGACAGGGAGTCGTCTGGAAACACCATATATTTT | TRBJ1-3 | - | TRBD1 | TRBV30
CASSFPGCGSSYEQYF | TGTGCCAGCAGTTTCCCGGGGTGCGGGAGCTCCTACGAGCAGTACTTC | TRBJ2-7 | - | TRBD2 | TRBV7-3
CASSSRGLAGGAAGTQYF | TGCGCCAGCAGCTCGAGGGGATTAGCGGGGGGCGCCGCGGGAACGCAGTATTTT | TRBJ2-3 | - | TRBD2 | TRBV5-1
CASSDGAPGNTIYF | TGTGCCAGCAGTGATGGAGCGCCTGGAAACACCATATATTTT | TRBJ1-3 | - | - | TRBV6-1
CAISEGGRGSSYNSPLHF | TGTGCCATCAGTGAGGGAGGGAGGGGAAGCTCCTATAATTCACCCCTCCACTTT | TRBJ1-6 | - | - | TRBV10-3
CASSLDRGEGNTIYF | TGCGCCAGCAGCTTGGACAGGGGAGAGGGAAACACCATATATTTT | TRBJ1-3 | - | TRBD1 | TRBV5-1
CASSTDRDQPQHF | TGTGCCAGCAGTACCGACAGGGATCAGCCCCAGCATTTT | TRBJ1-5 | - | TRBD1 | TRBV6-5
CASSPAGQVGYTF | TGTGCCAGCTCACCAGCAGGCCAAGTGGGCTACACCTTC | TRBJ1-2 | - | - | TRBV18